The entry below gives a single T cell receptor (beta chain) sequence along with its context. The target antigen is unknown. This sample is drawn from a study of cytomegalovirus exposure and HLA in healthy donors. The PCR was carried out with 60 Vbeta primers and 13 Jbeta primers. Sequencing used immunoSEQ multiplex PCR; TCRdb keeps in-frame clones, though not all of them. The sample contains fewer than 250,000 clones, about 83% of which appear only once. Each of the donors was a healthy bone marrow donor. Unmatched junction bases numbered 7, after V lost 0 bases and J lost 3 bases. The CDR3 length is 17 residues. The germline CDR1 and CDR2 sequences are LNHNV and YYDKDF (reference sequence). The study's findings and limits: A few V segments could not be told apart, such as TRBV6-2 and TRBV6-3, and were left out. Other equally common chains were less clonally expanded than HLA-associated TCR beta chains, a later analysis showed. The records held CMV serostatus as the only immune exposure information.

The sequence was collected from a human donor in good health. J is TRBJ2-7 and V is TRBV15, with TRBD2 identical over 11 bases. The material sequenced was PBMCs. The CDR3 spells CATSRDRGTSGSYEQYF. The CDR3 nucleotides read TGTGCCACCAGCAGAGATCGCGGAACTAGCGGGAGCTACGAGCAGTACTTC.